This entry concerns a single TCR beta chain. The antigen remains undetermined. The time point is: pre-sensitization, week 0. Treatment noted: therapeutic diphenylcyclopropenone sensitization with weekly scalp DPC. Each patch test followed a blood draw. TCRdb independently ran MiXCR on the RACE reads; one entry per CDR3 protein. The table has approximately 60,000 distinct CDR3 sequences, 9.5% to 10% seen once. The CDR3 loop spans 14 amino acids. Germline V lookup: CDR1 DFQATT, CDR2 SNEGSKA (reference sequence). Trimming stripped 5 bases from V and 5 bases from J, with 18 bases between. The sample originates from a study of human T cells and chemical hapten exposure. General study points: Expanded TCRs made up significantly more big CDR3 similarity clusters than controls did. Donors' alopecia may make their immune response differ from healthy people's.

The chain couples TRBV20-1 to TRBJ1-1, with D possibly being TRBD1 (6 bases). The sample here was whole blood, taken in connection with sensitization to the hapten diphenylcyclopropenone (DPC). This sequence was found in a man aged 40-49 years with alopecia areata. Some clones in this sample may be carry-over from other donors' samples. Here the CDR3 reads CSAFAGAVRTEAFF. In DNA, the CDR3 is TGCAGTGCTTTCGCAGGGGCGGTTAGGACTGAAGCTTTCTTT.